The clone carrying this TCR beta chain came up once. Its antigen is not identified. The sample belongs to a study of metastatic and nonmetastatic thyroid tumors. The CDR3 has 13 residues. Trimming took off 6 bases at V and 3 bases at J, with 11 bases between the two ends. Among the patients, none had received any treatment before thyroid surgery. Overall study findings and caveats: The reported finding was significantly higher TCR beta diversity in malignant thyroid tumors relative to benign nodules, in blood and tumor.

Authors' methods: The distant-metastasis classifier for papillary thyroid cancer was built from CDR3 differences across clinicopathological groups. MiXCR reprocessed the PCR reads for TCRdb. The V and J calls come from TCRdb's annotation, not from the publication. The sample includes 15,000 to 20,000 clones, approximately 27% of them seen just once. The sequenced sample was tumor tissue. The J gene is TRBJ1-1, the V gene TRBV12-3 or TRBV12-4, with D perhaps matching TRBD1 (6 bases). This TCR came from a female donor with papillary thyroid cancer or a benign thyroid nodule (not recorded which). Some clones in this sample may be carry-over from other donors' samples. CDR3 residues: CASRPGQYTEAFF. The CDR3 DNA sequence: TGTGCCAGCAGACCCGGACAGTACACTGAAGCTTTCTTT.